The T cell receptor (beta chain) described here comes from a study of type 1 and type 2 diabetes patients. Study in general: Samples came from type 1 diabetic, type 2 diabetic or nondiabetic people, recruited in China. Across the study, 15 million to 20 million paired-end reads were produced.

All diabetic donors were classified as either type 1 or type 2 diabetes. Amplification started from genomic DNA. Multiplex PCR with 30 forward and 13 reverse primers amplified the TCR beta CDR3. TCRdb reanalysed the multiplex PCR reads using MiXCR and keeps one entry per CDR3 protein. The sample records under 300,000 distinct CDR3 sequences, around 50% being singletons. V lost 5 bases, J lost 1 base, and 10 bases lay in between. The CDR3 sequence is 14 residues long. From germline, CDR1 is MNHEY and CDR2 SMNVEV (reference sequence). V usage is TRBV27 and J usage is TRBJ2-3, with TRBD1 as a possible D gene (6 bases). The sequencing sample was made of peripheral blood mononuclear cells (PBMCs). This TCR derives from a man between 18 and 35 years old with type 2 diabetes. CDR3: CASSGGEGTDTQYF. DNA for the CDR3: TGTGCCAGCAGTGGGGGCGAGGGCACAGATACGCAGTATTTT.